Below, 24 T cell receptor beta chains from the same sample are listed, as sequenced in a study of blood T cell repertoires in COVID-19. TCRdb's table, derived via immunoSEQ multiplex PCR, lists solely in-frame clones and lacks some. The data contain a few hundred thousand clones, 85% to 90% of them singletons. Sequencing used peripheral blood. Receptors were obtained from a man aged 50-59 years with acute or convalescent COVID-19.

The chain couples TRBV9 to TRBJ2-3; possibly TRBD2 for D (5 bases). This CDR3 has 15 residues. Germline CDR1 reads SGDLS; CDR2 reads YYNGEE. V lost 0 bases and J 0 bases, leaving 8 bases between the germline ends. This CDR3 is CASSVAPGSTDTQYF. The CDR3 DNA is TGTGCCAGCAGCGTAGCTCCGGGGAGCACAGATACGCAGTATTTT.

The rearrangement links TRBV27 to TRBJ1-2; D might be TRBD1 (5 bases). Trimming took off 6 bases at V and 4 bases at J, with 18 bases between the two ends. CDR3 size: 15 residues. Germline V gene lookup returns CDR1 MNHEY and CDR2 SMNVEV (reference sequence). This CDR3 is CASSLTAGGAYGYTF. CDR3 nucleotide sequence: TGTGCCAGCAGCCTTACGGCCGGGGGAGCCTATGGCTACACCTTC.

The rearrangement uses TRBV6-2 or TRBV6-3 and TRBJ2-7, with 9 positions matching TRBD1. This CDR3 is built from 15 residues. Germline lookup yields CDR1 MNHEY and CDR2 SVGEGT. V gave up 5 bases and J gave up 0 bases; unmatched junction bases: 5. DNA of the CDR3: TGTGCCAGCAGTACGACAGGGGGGCTCTCCTACGAGCAGTACTTC. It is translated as CASSTTGGLSYEQYF.

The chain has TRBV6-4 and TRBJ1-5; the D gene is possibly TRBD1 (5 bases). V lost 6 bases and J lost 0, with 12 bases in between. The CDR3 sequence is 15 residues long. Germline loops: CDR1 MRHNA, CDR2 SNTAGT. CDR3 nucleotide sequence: TGTGCCAGCAGGATACAGGTATATAGCAATCAGCCCCAGCATTTT. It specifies CASRIQVYSNQPQHF.

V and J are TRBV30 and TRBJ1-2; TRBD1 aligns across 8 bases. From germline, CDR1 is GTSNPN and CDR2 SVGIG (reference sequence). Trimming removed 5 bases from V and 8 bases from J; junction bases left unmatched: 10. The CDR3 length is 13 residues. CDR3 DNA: TGTGCCTGGGACAGGGGTCAACTGCGGGGCTACACCTTC. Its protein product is CAWDRGQLRGYTF.

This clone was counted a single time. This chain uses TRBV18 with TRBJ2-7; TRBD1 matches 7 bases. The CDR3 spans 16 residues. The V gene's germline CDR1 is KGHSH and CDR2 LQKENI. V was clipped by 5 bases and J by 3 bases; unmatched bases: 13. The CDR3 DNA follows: TGTGCCAGCTCAACCAAATCCGTGACAGGGATCTACGAGCAGTACTTC. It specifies CASSTKSVTGIYEQYF.

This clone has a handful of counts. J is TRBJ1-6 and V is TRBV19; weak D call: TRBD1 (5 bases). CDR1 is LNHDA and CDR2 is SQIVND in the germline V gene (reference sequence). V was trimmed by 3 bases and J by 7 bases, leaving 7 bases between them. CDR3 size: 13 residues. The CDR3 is CASSMGGNSPLHF. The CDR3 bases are TGTGCCAGTAGTATGGGGGGGAATTCACCCCTCCACTTT.

CDR3 DNA: TGCGCCAGCAGCTCCCTACAGGGGGTAGGCGGGAGCTCCTACGAGCAGTACTTC. Protein: CASSSLQGVGGSSYEQYF. The chain is built from TRBV5-1 and TRBJ2-7; possibly TRBD1 for D (8 bases). Trimming stripped 3 bases from V and 0 bases from J, with 22 bases between. The CDR3 runs to 18 residues. Germline lookup yields CDR1 SGHRS and CDR2 YFSETQ.

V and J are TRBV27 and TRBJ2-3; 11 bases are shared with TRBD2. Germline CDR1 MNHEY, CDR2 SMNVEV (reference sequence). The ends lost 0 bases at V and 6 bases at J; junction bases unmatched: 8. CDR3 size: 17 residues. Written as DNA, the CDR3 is TGTGCCAGCAGTTTATCGGGTAGCGGGGGGGCTAAGGATACGCAGTATTTT. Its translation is CASSLSGSGGAKDTQYF.

The CDR3 nucleotides are TGTGCCAGCAGTTTAGGGGCAGTGCGTCAAGAGACCCAGTACTTC. Translation: CASSLGAVRQETQYF. This rearrangement joins TRBV28 to TRBJ2-5; tentatively, D is TRBD1 (5 bases). Germline CDR1 is MDHEN and CDR2 is SYDVKM. Trimming pared 2 bases from V and 2 bases from J, leaving 12 bases between. The CDR3 consists of 15 residues.

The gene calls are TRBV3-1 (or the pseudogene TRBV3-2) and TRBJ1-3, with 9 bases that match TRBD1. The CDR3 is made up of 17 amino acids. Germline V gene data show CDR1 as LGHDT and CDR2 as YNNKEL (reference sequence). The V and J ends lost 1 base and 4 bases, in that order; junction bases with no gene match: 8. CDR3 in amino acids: CASSQGGQGLIGNTIYF. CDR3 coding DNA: TGTGCCAGCAGCCAAGGGGGACAGGGCCTTATCGGAAACACCATATATTTT.

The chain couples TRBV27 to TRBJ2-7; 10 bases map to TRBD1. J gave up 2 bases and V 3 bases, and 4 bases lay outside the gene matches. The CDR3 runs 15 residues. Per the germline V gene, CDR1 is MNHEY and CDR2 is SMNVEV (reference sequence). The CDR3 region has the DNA TGTGCCAGCAGTTTCCGGACAGGGGGTCCCTACGAGCAGTACTTC. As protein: CASSFRTGGPYEQYF.

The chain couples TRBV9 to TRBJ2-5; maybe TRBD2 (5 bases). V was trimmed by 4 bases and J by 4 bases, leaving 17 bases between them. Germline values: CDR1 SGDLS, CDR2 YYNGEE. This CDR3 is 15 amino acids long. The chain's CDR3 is CASSPASSFGETQYF. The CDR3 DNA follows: TGTGCCAGCAGCCCAGCCTCTAGCTTCGGAGAGACCCAGTACTTC.

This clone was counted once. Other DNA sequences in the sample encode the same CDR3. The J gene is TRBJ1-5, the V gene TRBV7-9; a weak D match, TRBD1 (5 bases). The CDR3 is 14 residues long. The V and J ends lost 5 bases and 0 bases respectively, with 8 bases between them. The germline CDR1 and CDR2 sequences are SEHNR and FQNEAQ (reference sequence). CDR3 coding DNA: TGTGCCAGCAGCCCGGGACTTAGCAATCAGCCCCAGCATTTT. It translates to CASSPGLSNQPQHF.

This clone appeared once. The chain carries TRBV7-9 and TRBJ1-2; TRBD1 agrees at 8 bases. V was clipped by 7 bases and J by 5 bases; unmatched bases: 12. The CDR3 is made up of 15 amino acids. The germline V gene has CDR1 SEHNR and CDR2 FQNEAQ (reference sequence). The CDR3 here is CASIKGTGDRYGYTF. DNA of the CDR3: TGTGCCAGCATCAAAGGCACAGGGGACAGGTATGGCTACACCTTC.

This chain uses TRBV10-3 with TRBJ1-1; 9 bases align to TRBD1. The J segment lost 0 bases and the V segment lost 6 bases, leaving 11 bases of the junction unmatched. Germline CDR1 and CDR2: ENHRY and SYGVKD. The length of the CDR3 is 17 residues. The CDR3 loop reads CAIRPPGQGLMNTEAFF. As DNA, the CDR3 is TGTGCCATCAGGCCCCCGGGACAGGGATTGATGAACACTGAAGCTTTCTTT.

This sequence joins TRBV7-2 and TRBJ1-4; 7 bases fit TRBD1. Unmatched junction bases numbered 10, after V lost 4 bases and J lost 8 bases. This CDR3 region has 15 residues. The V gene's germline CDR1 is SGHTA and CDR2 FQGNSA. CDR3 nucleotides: TGTGCCAGCAGCTCTAGAAGGGGGCGCGTAGAAAAACTGTTTTTT. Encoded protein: CASSSRRGRVEKLFF.

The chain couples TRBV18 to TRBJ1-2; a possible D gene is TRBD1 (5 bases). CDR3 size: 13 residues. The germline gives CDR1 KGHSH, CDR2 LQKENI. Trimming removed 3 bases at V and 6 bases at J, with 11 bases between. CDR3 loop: CASSPGREDGYTF. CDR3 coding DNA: TGTGCCAGCTCACCGGGCAGGGAAGATGGCTACACCTTC.

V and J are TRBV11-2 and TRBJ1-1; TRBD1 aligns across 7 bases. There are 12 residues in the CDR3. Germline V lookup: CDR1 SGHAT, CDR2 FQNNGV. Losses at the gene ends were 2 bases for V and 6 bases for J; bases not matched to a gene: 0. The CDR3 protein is CASSLTGAEAFF. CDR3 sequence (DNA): TGTGCCAGCAGCTTAACAGGGGCTGAAGCTTTCTTT.

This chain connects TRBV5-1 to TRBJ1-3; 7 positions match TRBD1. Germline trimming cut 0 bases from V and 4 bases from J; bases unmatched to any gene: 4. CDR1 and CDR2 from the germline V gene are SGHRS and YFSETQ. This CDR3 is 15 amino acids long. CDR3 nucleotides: TGCGCCAGCAGCTTGGCCGCCAGGGGGGGAAACACCATATATTTT. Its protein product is CASSLAARGGNTIYF.

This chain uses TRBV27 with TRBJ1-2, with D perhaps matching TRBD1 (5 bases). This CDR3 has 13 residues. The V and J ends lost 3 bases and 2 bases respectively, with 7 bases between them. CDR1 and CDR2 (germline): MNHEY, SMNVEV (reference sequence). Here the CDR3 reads CASSFKGNYGYTF. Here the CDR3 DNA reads TGTGCCAGCAGTTTTAAGGGGAACTATGGCTACACCTTC.

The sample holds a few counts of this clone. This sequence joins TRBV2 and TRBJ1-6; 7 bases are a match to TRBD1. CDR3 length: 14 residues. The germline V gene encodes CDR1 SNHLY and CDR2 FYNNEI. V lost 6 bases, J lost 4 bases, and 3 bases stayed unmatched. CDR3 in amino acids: CASRGDSYNSPLHF. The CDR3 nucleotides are TGTGCCAGCAGGGGGGACAGTTATAATTCACCCCTCCACTTT.

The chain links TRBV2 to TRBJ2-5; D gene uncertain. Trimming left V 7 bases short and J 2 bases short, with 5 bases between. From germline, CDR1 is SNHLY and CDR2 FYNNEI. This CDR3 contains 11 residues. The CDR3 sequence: CASTQQETQYF. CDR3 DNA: TGTGCCAGCACCCAACAAGAGACCCAGTACTTC.

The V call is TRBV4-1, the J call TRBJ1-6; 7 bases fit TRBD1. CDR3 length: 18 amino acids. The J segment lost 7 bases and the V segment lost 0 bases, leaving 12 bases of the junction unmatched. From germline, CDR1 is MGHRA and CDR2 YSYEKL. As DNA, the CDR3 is TGCGCCAGCAGCCAAGATACCAGGGGGGCTCCTTGGAATTCACCCCTCCACTTT. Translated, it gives CASSQDTRGAPWNSPLHF.